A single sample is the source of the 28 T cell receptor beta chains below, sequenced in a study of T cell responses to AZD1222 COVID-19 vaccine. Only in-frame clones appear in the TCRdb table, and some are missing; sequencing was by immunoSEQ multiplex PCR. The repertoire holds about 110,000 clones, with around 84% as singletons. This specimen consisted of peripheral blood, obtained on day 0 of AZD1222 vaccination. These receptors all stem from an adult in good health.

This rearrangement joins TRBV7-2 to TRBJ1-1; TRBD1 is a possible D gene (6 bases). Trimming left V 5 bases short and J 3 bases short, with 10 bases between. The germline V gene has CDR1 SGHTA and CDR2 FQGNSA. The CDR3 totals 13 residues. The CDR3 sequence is CASSNTGHTEAFF. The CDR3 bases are TGTGCCAGCAGCAACACAGGGCACACTGAAGCTTTCTTT.

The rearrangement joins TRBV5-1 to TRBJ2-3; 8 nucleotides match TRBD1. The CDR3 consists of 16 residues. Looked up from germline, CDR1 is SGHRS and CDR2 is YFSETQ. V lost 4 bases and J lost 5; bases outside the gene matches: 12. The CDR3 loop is CASSLYSGGVVDTQYF. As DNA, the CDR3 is TGCGCCAGCAGCCTCTATTCAGGGGGCGTGGTAGATACGCAGTATTTT.

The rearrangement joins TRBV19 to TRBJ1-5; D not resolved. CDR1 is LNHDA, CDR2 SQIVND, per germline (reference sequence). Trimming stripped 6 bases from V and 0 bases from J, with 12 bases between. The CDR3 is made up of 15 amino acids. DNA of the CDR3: TGTGCCAGTAGATTCGGGAGGAATAGCAATCAGCCCCAGCATTTT. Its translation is CASRFGRNSNQPQHF. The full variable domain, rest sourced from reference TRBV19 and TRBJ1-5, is DGGITQSPKYLFRKEGQNVTLSCEQNLNHDAMYWYRQDPGQGLRLIYYSQIVNDFQKGDIAEGYSVSREKKESFPLTVTSAQKNPTAFYLCASRFGRNSNQPQHFGDGTRLSIL.

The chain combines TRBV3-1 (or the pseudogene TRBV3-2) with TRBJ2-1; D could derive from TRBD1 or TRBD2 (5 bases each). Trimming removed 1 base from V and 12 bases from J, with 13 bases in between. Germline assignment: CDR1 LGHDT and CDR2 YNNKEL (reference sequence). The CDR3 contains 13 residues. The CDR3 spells CASSQGGSRAQFF. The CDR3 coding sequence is TGTGCCAGCAGCCAAGGGGGGAGTCGGGCGCAGTTCTTC.

The CDR3: CASSFMGQGATEAFF. The CDR3 nucleotides are TGTGCCAGCAGCTTTATGGGGCAGGGGGCAACTGAAGCTTTCTTT. The rearrangement links TRBV7-9 to TRBJ1-1; 8 bases align to TRBD1. From germline, CDR1 is SEHNR and CDR2 FQNEAQ (reference sequence). V lost 3 bases and J lost 5; bases outside the gene matches: 8. This CDR3 spans 15 amino acids.

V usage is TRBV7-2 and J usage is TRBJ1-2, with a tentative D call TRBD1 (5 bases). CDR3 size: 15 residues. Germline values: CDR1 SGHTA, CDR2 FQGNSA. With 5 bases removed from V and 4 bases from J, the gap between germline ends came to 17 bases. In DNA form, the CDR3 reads TGTGCCAGCAGCCCCGGGCCTCTGGGACGCTATGGCTACACCTTC. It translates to CASSPGPLGRYGYTF. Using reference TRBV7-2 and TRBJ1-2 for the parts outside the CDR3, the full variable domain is GAGVSQSPSNKVTEKGKDVELRCDPISGHTALYWYRQSLGQGLEFLIYFQGNSAPDKSGLPSDRFSAERTGGSVSTLTIQRTQQEDSAVYLCASSPGPLGRYGYTFGSGTRLTVV.

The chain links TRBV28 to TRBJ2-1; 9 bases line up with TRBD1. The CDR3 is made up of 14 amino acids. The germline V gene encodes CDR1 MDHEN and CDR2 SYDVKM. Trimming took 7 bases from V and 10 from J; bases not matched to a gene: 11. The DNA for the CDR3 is TGTGCCAGCAAGGGACAGGGAGGTAGGTACGAGCAGTTCTTC. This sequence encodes CASKGQGGRYEQFF.

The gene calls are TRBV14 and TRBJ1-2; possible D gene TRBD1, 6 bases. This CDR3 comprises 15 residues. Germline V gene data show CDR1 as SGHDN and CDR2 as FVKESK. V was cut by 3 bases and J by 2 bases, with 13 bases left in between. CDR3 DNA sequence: TGTGCCAGCAGCCAGTTGAGGGGGTGGAACTATGGCTACACCTTC. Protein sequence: CASSQLRGWNYGYTF.

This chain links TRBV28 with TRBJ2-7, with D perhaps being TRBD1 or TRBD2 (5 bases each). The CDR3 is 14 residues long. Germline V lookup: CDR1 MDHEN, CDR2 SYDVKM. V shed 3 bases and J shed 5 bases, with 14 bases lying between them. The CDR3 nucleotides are TGTGCCAGCAGTTTTGTGGCCAGGGAGAACGAGCAGTACTTC. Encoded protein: CASSFVARENEQYF.

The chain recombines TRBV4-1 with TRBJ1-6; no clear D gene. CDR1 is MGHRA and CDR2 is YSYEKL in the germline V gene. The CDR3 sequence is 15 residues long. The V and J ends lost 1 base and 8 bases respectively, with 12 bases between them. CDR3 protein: CASSQVPVIDSPLHF. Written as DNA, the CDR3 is TGCGCCAGCAGCCAAGTCCCGGTTATCGATTCACCCCTCCACTTT.

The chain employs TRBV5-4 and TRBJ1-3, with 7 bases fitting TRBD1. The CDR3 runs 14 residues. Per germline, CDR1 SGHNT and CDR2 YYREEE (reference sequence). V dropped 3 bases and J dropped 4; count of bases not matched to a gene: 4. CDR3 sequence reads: CASSSTGEGNTIYF. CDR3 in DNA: TGTGCCAGCAGCTCAACAGGGGAGGGAAACACCATATATTTT. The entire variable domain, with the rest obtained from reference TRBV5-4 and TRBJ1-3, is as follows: ETGVTQSPTHLIKTRGQQVTLRCSSQSGHNTVSWYQQALGQGPQFIFQYYREEENGRGNFPPRFSGLQFPNYSSELNVNALELDDSALYLCASSSTGEGNTIYFGEGSWLTVV.

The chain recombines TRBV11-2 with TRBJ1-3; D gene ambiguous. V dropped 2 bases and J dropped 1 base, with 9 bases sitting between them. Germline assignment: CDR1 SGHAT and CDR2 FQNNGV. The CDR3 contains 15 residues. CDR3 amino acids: CASSLSGVSGNTIYF. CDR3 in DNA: TGTGCCAGCAGCTTAAGTGGGGTTTCTGGAAACACCATATATTTT.

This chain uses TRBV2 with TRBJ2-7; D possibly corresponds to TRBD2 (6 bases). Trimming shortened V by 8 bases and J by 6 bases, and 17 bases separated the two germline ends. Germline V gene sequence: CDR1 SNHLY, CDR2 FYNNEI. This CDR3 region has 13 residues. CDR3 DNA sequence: TGTGCCAGCCAGGAGTGGAAGACTAGCGAGCAGTACTTC. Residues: CASQEWKTSEQYF.

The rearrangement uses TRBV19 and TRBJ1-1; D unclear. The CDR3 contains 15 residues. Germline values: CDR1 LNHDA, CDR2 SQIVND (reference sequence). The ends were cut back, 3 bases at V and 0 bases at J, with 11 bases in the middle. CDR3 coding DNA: TGTGCCAGTAGTATTGCCAGGATCATGAACACTGAAGCTTTCTTT. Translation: CASSIARIMNTEAFF.

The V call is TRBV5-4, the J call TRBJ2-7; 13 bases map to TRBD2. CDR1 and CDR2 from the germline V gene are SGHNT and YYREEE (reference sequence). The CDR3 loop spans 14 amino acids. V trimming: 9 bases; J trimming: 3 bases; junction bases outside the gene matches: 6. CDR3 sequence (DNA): TGTGCCACCAGACTAGCGGGGGGAGGCTACGAGCAGTACTTC. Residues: CATRLAGGGYEQYF.

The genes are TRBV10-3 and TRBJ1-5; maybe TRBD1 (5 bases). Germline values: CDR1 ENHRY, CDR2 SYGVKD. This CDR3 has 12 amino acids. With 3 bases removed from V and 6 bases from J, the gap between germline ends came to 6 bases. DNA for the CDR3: TGTGCCATCAGTGAAGGGACTCAGCCCCAGCATTTT. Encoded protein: CAISEGTQPQHF.

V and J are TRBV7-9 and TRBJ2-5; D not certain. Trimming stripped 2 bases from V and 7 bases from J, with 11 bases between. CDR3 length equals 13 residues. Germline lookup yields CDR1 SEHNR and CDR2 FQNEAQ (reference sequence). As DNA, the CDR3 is TGTGCCAGCAGCTTACTCTTTATCGGGACCCAGTACTTC. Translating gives CASSLLFIGTQYF.

CDR3 coding DNA: TGTGCCAGCAGTATGGACATCGCCGGTTCACCCCTCCACTTT. This gives the protein CASSMDIAGSPLHF. The rearrangement joins TRBV6-4 to TRBJ1-6; D is possibly TRBD1 (5 bases). V lost 5 bases and J lost 9, with 14 bases in between. Germline-derived CDR1 and CDR2 are MRHNA and SNTAGT. This CDR3 contains 14 residues.

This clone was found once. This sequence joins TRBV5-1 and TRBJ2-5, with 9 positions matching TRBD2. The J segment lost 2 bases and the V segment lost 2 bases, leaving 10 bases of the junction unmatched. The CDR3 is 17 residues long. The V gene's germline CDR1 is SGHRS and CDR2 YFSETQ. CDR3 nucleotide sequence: TGCGCCAGCAGCTTCGGCGGAGCGGGGGGTTTTCAAGAGACCCAGTACTTC. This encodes CASSFGGAGGFQETQYF. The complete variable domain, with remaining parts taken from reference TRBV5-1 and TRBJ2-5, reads KAGVTQTPRYLIKTRGQQVTLSCSPISGHRSVSWYQQTPGQGLQFLFEYFSETQRNKGNFPGRFSGRQFSNSRSEMNVSTLELGDSALYLCASSFGGAGGFQETQYFGPGTRLLVL.

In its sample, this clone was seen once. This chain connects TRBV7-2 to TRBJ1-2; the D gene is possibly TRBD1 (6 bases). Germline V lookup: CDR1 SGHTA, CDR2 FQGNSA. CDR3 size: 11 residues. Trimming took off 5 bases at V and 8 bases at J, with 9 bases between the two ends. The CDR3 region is CASSPTGGYTF. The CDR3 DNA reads TGTGCCAGCAGCCCGACAGGCGGCTACACCTTC.

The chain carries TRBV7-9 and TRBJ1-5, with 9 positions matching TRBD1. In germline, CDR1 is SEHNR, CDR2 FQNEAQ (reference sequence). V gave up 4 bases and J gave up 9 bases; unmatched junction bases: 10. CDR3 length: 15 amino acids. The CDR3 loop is CASSSGTGITLPQHF. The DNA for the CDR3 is TGTGCCAGCAGCTCAGGGACAGGGATTACCCTGCCCCAGCATTTT.

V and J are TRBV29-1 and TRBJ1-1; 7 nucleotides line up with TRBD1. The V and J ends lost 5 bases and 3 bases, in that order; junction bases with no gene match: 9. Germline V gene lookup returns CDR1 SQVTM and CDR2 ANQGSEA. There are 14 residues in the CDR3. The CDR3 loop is CSVTSGGMDTEAFF. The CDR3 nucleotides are TGCAGCGTTACATCAGGGGGGATGGACACTGAAGCTTTCTTT.

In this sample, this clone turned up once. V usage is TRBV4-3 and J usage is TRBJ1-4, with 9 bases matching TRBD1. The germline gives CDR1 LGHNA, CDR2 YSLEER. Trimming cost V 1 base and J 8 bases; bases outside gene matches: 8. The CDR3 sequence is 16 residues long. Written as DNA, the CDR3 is TGCGCCAGCAGCCAAGGATTGAGGACAGGGGCCGAAAAACTGTTTTTT. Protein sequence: CASSQGLRTGAEKLFF.

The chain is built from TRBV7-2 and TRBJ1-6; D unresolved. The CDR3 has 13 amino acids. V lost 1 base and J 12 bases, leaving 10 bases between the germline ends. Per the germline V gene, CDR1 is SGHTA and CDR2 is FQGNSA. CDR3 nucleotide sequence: TGTGCCAGCAGCTTAGGACCAGGAGAACCCCTCCACTTT. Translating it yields CASSLGPGEPLHF.

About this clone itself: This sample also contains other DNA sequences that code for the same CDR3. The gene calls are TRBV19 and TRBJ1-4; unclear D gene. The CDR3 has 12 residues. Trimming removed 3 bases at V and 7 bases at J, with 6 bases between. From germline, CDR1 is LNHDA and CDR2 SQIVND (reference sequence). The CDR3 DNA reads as TGTGCCAGTAGTATTCGCGGTGAAAAACTGTTTTTT. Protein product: CASSIRGEKLFF.

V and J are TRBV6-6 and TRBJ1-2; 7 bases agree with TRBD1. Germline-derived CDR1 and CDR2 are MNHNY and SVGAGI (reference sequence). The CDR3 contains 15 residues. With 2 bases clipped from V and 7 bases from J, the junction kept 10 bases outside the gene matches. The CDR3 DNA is TGTGCCAGCAGTTACAGCGGCAGGGGGATAGGTGGCTACACCTTC. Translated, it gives CASSYSGRGIGGYTF.

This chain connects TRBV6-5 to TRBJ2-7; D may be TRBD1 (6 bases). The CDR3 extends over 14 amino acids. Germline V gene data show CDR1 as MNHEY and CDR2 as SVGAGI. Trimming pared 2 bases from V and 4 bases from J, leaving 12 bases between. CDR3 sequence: CASSYDGTRYEQYF. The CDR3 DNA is TGTGCCAGCAGTTACGACGGGACAAGATACGAGCAGTACTTC.

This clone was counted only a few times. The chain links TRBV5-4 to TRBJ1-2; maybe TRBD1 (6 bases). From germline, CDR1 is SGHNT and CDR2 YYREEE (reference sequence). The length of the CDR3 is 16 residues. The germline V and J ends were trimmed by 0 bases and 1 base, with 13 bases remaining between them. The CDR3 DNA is TGTGCCAGCAGCTTGGGGGGGCAGACCCTTAACTATGGCTACACCTTC. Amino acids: CASSLGGQTLNYGYTF.